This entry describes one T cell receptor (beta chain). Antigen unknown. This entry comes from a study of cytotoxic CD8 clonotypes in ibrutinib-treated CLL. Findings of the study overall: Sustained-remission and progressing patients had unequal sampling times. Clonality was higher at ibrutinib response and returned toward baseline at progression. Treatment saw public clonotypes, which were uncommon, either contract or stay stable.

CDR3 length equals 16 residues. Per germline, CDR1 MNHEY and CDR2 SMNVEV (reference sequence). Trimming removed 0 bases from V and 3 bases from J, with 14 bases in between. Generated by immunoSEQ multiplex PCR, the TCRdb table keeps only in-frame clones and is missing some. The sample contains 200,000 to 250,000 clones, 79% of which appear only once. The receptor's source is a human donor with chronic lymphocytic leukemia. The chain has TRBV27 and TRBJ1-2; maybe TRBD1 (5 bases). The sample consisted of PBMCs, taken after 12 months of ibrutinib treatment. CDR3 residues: CASSLSPGGEYYGYTF. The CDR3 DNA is TGTGCCAGCAGTTTATCGCCAGGAGGGGAATACTATGGCTACACCTTC.